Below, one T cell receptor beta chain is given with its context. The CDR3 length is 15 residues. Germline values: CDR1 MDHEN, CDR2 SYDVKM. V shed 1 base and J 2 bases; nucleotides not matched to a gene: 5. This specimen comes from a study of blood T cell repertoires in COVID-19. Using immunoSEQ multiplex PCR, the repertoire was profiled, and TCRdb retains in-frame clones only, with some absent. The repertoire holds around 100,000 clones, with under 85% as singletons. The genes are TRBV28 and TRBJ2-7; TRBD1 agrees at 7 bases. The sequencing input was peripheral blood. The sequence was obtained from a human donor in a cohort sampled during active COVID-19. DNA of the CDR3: TGTGCCAGCAGTTTATCAGGGGGTTCTACCTACGAGCAGTACTTC. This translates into CASSLSGGSTYEQYF.